The rows below give T cell receptor beta chains drawn from one sample of a study of technical replicates of blood from four donors. Some clones are missing from TCRdb's copy, which holds only in-frame ones; the method was immunoSEQ multiplex PCR. The sample yields tens of thousands of clones, about 95% seen once. Sequenced: T cells isolated from PBMCs. Every receptor here comes from a human donor in good health. Both conserved end residues are part of each CDR3. The D gene is left open where the match is weak. A row's size may be missing; if present it is once, few, many or a size class.

j_gene	d_gene	v_gene	abundance	CDR3nt	CDR3aa
TRBJ1-3	NA	TRBV5-1	once	TGCGCCAGCAGCTTGTGGCCCGGGACATCTTCTGGAAACACCATATATTTT	CASSLWPGTSSGNTIYF
TRBJ2-1	TRBD2	TRBV27	once	TGTGCCAGCAGTTTAAAGCGGGGGGGCCCTATTGAGCAGTTCTTC	CASSLKRGGPIEQFF
TRBJ1-5	NA	TRBV4-1	NA	TGCGCCAGCAGCCAAGTCGGGGTGTTTAGCAATCAGCCCCAGCATTTT	CASSQVGVFSNQPQHF
TRBJ2-1	TRBD1	TRBV5-1	NA	TGCGCCAGCAGCTCCGGGACAGGGGGGTACAATGAGCAGTTCTTC	CASSSGTGGYNEQFF
TRBJ2-7	TRBD1	TRBV13	NA	TGTGCCAGCAGCTTAGGGGGGACAGGGAGACACGAGCAGTACTTC	CASSLGGTGRHEQYF
TRBJ1-2	NA	TRBV23-1	few	TGCGCCAGCAGTCGGCCAGCTAACTATGGCTACACCTTC	CASSRPANYGYTF
TRBJ2-5	NA	TRBV5-1	NA	TGCGCCAGCAGCTTGGCTCAAGAGACCCAGTACTTC	CASSLAQETQYF
TRBJ2-7	TRBD1	TRBV6-1	NA	TGTGCCAGCACCCTCGGGACAGGGGGCTACGAGCAGTACTTC	CASTLGTGGYEQYF
TRBJ1-2	TRBD1	TRBV5-1	NA	TGCGCCAGCAGCTTGGCCGGGACAGGGGGCGATGGCTACACCTTC	CASSLAGTGGDGYTF
TRBJ2-3	TRBD2	TRBV5-1	NA	TGCGCCAGCAGCCACGAGGGACTAGCGGGCACAGATACGCAGTATTTT	CASSHEGLAGTDTQYF
TRBJ2-1	TRBD2	TRBV7-9	NA	TGTGCCAGCAGCTTACGTCAGCGGGGTATCTACAATGAGCAGTTCTTC	CASSLRQRGIYNEQFF
TRBJ2-1	NA	TRBV9	NA	TGTGCCAGCACCGCGGTAGGGGACAATGAGCAGTTCTTC	CASTAVGDNEQFF
TRBJ2-7	TRBD2	TRBV7-9	NA	TGTGCCAGCTCCCCCCCCCTAGCGGATACCTACGAGCAGTACTTC	CASSPPLADTYEQYF
TRBJ2-3	TRBD2	TRBV11-2	NA	TGTGCCAGCAGCCCCCTAGCGGGGATCACAGATACGCAGTATTTT	CASSPLAGITDTQYF
TRBJ1-2	NA	TRBV30	NA	TGTGCCTGTTCCGGGGGAAGGGCGTATGGCTACACCTTC	CACSGGRAYGYTF
TRBJ1-4	NA	TRBV29-1	NA	TGCAGCGCCCAAGGGCAGGACTCAACTAATGAAAAACTGTTTTTT	CSAQGQDSTNEKLFF
TRBJ2-7	TRBD1	TRBV27	NA	TGTGCCAGCAAGCCGGGACAGGGGGGATACGAGCAGTACTTC	CASKPGQGGYEQYF
TRBJ2-5	TRBD1	TRBV5-4	NA	TGTGCCAGCAGCGATTACAGGGGTGGAGAGACCCAGTACTTC	CASSDYRGGETQYF
TRBJ2-5	NA	TRBV5-1	NA	TGCGCCAGCAGCTTGGAAACAAGGGGATCGGAGGAGACCCAGTACTTC	CASSLETRGSEETQYF
TRBJ2-7	NA	TRBV5-6	NA	TGTGCCAGCAGCTACGGACGGGGCGAGCAGTACTTC	CASSYGRGEQYF
TRBJ2-2	NA	TRBV6-1	NA	TGTGCCAGCAGAGCCCTTTACACCGGGGAGCTGTTTTTT	CASRALYTGELFF
TRBJ2-7	TRBD2	TRBV27	NA	TGTGCCAGCAGTTTATTTCCTAGCGGCCTTACCTACGAGCAGTACTTC	CASSLFPSGLTYEQYF
TRBJ2-5	NA	TRBV11-2	NA	TGTGCCAGCAGCTTAGATCCCCCAGGGGCATGGGAGACCCAGTACTTC	CASSLDPPGAWETQYF
TRBJ1-5	NA	TRBV7-9	NA	TGTGCCAGCAGCACGGTCAATCAGCCCCAGCATTTT	CASSTVNQPQHF
TRBJ1-2	TRBD1	TRBV5-5	NA	TGTGCCAGCAGCCTACAGGGACAGAGTAACTATGGCTACACCTTC	CASSLQGQSNYGYTF
TRBJ1-2	TRBD1	TRBV5-1	NA	TGCGCCAGCAGCTTGGTCGGGACAGGGTATGGCTACACCTTC	CASSLVGTGYGYTF
TRBJ1-5	NA	TRBV6-1	NA	TGTGCCAGCAGTGAAGTGGGGCAGGGCAATCAGCCCCAGCATTTT	CASSEVGQGNQPQHF